Given below is one TCR beta chain in context. This record comes from a study of blood T cell repertoires in COVID-19. Sequencing was performed with immunoSEQ multiplex PCR; in TCRdb, only in-frame clones are kept and a portion is missing. The data show hundreds of thousands of clones, around 89% seen once. Germline V CDR1 and CDR2: GTSNPN, SVGIG (reference sequence). After removal of 5 bases from V and 9 bases from J, the junction contained 4 bases not matched to a gene. There are 12 residues in the CDR3. The receptor was derived from a woman in her forties or fifties who had recovered from COVID-19. V usage is TRBV30 and J usage is TRBJ1-6; 7 nucleotides agree with TRBD1. What was sequenced was PBMCs or T cells enriched from blood (not recorded which). DNA for the CDR3: TGTGCCTGGGACAGGGACCGTTCACCCCTCCACTTT. Translation gives CAWDRDRSPLHF.